Listed below are T cell receptor beta chains from one sample, sequenced in a study of T cells in Graves' hyperthyroidism and ophthalmopathy. TCRdb redid the calling of the multiplex PCR reads with MiXCR, one entry per CDR3 protein. The table lists hundreds of thousands of distinct CDR3 sequences, 20% to 25% of them singletons, with about half in the top ten. The sample taken for sequencing was blood. The receptors stem from a woman in her 70s with Graves' ophthalmopathy. CDR3s include the opening cysteine and the closing phenylalanine or tryptophan. Fields, in order: J gene, V gene, CDR3 protein.

j_gene: TRBJ1-1
v_gene: TRBV5-1
CDR3aa: CASSLAGGVGAFF

j_gene: TRBJ1-5
v_gene: TRBV7-6
CDR3aa: CASSHGQGVGQPQHF

j_gene: TRBJ2-1
v_gene: TRBV12-5
CDR3aa: CASGSNRGHLDANEQFF

j_gene: TRBJ2-2
v_gene: TRBV25-1
CDR3aa: CASNPGAGELFF

j_gene: TRBJ2-7
v_gene: TRBV30
CDR3aa: CAWSLPSGTYEQYF

j_gene: TRBJ2-1
v_gene: TRBV28
CDR3aa: CASRKTRGTSGSFRNEQFF

j_gene: TRBJ2-3
v_gene: TRBV5-5
CDR3aa: CAGSLELHSDTQYF

j_gene: TRBJ2-3
v_gene: TRBV5-6
CDR3aa: CASSLYLAGGPDTQYF

j_gene: TRBJ2-1
v_gene: TRBV9
CDR3aa: CASSVTAENEQFF

j_gene: TRBJ1-4
v_gene: TRBV6-1
CDR3aa: CASSSRQPAQANEKLFF

j_gene: TRBJ2-7
v_gene: TRBV12-3/TRBV12-4
CDR3aa: CASSLHPAGLLPREQYF

j_gene: TRBJ2-1
v_gene: TRBV4-1
CDR3aa: CASSPGLAASGEQFF

j_gene: TRBJ1-5
v_gene: TRBV20-1
CDR3aa: CSASTGLRQPQHF

j_gene: TRBJ1-2
v_gene: TRBV19
CDR3aa: CASSDRDRGRAGYGYTF

j_gene: TRBJ2-1
v_gene: TRBV28
CDR3aa: CASREGSGNGEQFF

j_gene: TRBJ1-2
v_gene: TRBV29-1
CDR3aa: CSVETIKQGRFGYTF

j_gene: TRBJ2-5
v_gene: TRBV6-1
CDR3aa: CASSTGTGETQYF

j_gene: TRBJ2-1
v_gene: TRBV29-1
CDR3aa: CSAMTGGYEQFF

j_gene: TRBJ2-3
v_gene: TRBV5-1
CDR3aa: CASSLTIAADTQYF

j_gene: TRBJ2-3
v_gene: TRBV6-2/TRBV6-3
CDR3aa: CASRTPPGPDTQYF

j_gene: TRBJ2-1
v_gene: TRBV11-2
CDR3aa: CASSFNRGPLDEQFF

j_gene: TRBJ1-2
v_gene: TRBV6-1
CDR3aa: CASSVRDASNYGYTF

j_gene: TRBJ2-3
v_gene: TRBV6-1
CDR3aa: CASSASGGTDTQYF